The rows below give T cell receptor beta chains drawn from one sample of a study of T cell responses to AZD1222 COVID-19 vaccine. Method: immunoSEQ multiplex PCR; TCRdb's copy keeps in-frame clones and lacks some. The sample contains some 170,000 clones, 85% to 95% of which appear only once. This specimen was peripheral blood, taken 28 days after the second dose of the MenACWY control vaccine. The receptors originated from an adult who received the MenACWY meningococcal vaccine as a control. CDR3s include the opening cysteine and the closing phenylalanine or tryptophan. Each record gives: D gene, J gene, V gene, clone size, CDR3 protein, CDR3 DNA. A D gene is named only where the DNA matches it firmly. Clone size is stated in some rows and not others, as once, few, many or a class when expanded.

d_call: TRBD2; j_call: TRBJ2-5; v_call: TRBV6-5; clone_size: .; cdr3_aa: CASHRGAGGRETQYF; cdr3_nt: TGTGCCAGCCACCGGGGTGCGGGGGGCCGGGAGACCCAGTACTTC
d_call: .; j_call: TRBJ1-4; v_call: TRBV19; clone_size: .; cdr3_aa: CASSSRRARNEKLFF; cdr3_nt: TGTGCCAGTAGTTCCAGGAGAGCTCGAAATGAAAAACTGTTTTTT
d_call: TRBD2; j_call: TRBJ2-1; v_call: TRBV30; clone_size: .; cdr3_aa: CAWSSSGLGYNEQFF; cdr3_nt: TGTGCCTGGAGTAGTAGCGGGTTAGGCTACAATGAGCAGTTCTTC
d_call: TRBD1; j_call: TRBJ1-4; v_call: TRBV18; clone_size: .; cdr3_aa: CASSPRGQGTEKLFF; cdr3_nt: TGTGCCAGCTCACCACGGGGACAGGGGACCGAAAAACTGTTTTTT
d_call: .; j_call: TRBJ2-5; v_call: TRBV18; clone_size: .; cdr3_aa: CASSLGVQETQYF; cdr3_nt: TGTGCCAGCTCTCTAGGAGTGCAAGAGACCCAGTACTTC
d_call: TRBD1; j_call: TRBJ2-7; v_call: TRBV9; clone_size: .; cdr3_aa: CASSATSGTGTHEQYF; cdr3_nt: TGTGCCAGCAGCGCCACCTCCGGGACAGGGACCCACGAGCAGTACTTC
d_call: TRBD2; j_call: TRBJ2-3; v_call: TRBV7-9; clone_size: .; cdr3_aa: CASSLSSGGLTDTQYF; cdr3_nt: TGTGCCAGCAGCTTATCAAGCGGGGGGCTCACAGATACGCAGTATTTT
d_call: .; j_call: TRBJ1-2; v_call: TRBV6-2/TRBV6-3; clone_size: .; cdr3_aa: CASSYQGRNYGYTF; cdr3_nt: TGTGCCAGCAGTTATCAGGGCCGGAACTATGGCTACACCTTC
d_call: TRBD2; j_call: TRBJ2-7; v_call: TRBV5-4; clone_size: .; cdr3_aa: CASRAGTSVGYEQYF; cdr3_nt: TGTGCCAGCAGGGCCGGGACTAGCGTTGGGTACGAGCAGTACTTC
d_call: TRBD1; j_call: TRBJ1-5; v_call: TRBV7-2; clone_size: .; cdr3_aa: CASSFGQGVNQPQHF; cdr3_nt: TGTGCCAGCAGCTTTGGACAGGGGGTCAATCAGCCCCAGCATTTT
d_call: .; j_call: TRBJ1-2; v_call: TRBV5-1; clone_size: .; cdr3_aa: CASSRTDYGYTF; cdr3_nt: TGCGCCAGCAGCCGGACCGACTATGGCTACACCTTC
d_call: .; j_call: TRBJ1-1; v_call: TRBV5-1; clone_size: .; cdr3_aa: CASSTTRQTPSMNTEAFF; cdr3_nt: TGCGCCAGCAGCACTACCCGACAGACTCCATCCATGAACACTGAAGCTTTCTTT
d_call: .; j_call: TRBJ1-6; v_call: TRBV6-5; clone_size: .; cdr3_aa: CASSSGVSLHF; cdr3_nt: TGTGCCAGCAGTTCGGGGGTTTCCCTCCACTTT
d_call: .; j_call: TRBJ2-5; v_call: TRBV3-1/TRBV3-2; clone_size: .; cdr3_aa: CASSQGQTQYF; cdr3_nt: TGTGCCAGCAGCCAGGGACAGACCCAGTACTTC
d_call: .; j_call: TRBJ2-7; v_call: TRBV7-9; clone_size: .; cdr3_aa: CASSQHAEQYF; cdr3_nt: TGTGCCAGCAGCCAGCACGCCGAGCAGTACTTC
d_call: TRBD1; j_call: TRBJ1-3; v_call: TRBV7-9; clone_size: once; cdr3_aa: CASRPTGTGLSGNTIYF; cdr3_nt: TGTGCCAGCAGACCCACCGGGACAGGGCTCTCTGGAAACACCATATATTTT
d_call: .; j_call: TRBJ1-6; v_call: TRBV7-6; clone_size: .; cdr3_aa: CASSSSSGRDNSPLHF; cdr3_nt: TGTGCCAGCAGCTCAAGTAGTGGACGGGATAATTCACCCCTCCACTTT
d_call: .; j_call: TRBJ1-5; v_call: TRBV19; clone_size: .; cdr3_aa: CASSIGPVRSQPQHF; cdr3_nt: TGTGCCAGTAGTATAGGTCCCGTACGGAGTCAGCCCCAGCATTTT
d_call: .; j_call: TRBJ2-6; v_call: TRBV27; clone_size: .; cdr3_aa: CASMGGLGANVLTF; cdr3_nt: TGTGCCAGCATGGGGGGGCTTGGGGCCAACGTCCTGACTTTC
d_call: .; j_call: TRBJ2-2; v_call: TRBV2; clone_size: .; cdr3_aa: CASRGGFTAGELFF; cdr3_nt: TGTGCCAGCAGGGGGGGTTTTACGGCCGGGGAGCTGTTTTTT
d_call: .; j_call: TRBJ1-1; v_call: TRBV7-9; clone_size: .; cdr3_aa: CASSFLGKKAEAFF; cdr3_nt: TGTGCCAGCAGCTTTTTAGGGAAAAAAGCTGAAGCTTTCTTT
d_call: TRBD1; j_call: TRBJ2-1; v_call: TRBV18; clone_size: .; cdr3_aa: CASSPDRGLYNEQFF; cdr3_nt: TGTGCCAGCTCACCGGACAGGGGTCTGTACAATGAGCAGTTCTTC
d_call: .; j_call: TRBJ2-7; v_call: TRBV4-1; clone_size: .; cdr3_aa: CASIPAYEQYF; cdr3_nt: TGCGCCAGCATACCTGCCTACGAGCAGTACTTC
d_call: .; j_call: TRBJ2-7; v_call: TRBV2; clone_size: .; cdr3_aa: CASSGGPYEQYF; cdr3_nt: TGTGCCAGCAGTGGGGGTCCTTACGAGCAGTACTTC
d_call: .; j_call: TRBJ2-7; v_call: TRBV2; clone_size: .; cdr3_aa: CASSRPINREVQYF; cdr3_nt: TGTGCCAGCAGCCGACCAATAAACAGGGAAGTGCAGTACTTC
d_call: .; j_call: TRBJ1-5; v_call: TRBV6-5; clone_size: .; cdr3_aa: CASNQGGYQPQHF; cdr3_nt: TGTGCCAGCAACCAGGGAGGGTACCAGCCCCAGCATTTT
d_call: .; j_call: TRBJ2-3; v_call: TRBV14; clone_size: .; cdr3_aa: CASSQVRTQYF; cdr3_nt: TGTGCCAGCAGCCAAGTACGGACGCAGTATTTT
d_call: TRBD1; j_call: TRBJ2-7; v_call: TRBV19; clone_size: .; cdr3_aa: CASSMGRTGSPYEQYF; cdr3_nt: TGTGCCAGTAGTATGGGCCGGACAGGATCCCCCTACGAGCAGTACTTC
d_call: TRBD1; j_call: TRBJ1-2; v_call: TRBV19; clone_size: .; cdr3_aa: CASSLQGAANYGYTF; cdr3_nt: TGTGCCAGTAGTCTACAGGGGGCCGCGAACTATGGCTACACCTTC
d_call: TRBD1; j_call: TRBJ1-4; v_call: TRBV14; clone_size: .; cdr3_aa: CASSPNRGRREKLFF; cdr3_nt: TGTGCCAGCAGCCCAAACAGGGGGCGCCGGGAAAAACTGTTTTTT
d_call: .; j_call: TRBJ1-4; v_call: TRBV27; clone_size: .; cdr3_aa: CASSATGSTNEKLFF; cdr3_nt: TGTGCCAGCAGTGCCACAGGGTCCACTAATGAAAAACTGTTTTTT
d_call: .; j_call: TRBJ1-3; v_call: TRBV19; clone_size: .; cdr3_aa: CASTPALGNTIYF; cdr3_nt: TGTGCCAGTACCCCCGCTCTCGGAAACACCATATATTTT
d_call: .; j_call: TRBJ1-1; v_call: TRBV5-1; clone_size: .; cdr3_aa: CASSWDFPGNTEAFF; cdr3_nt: TGCGCCAGCAGCTGGGACTTCCCAGGGAACACTGAAGCTTTCTTT
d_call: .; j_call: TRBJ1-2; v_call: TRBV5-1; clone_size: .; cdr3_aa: CASRTENYGYTF; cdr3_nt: TGCGCCAGCAGAACAGAAAACTATGGCTACACCTTC
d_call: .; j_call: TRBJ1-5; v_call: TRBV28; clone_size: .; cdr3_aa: CASWGRNQPQHF; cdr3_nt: TGTGCCAGCTGGGGCAGAAATCAGCCCCAGCATTTT
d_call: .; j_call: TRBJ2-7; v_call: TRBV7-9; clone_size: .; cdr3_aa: CASSPKGPHEQYF; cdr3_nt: TGTGCCAGCAGCCCGAAGGGTCCCCACGAGCAGTACTTC
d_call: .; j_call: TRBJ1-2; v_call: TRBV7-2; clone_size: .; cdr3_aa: CASSQVRGDYGYTF; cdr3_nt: TGTGCCAGCAGCCAAGTGAGGGGCGACTATGGCTACACCTTC
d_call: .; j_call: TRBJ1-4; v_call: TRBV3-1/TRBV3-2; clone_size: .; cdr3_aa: CASSQSGGGEKLFF; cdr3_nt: TGTGCCAGCAGCCAAAGTGGGGGAGGTGAAAAACTGTTTTTT
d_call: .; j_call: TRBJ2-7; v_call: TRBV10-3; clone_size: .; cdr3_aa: CAISEGEYEQYF; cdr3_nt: TGTGCCATCAGTGAAGGGGAATACGAGCAGTACTTC
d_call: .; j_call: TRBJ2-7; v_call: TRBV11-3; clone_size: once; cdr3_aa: CASSLNAGYEQYF; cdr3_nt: TGTGCCAGCAGCTTAAACGCCGGCTACGAGCAGTACTTC
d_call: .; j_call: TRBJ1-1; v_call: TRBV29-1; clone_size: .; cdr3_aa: CSVVKPVNTEAFF; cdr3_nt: TGCAGCGTTGTGAAACCGGTGAACACTGAAGCTTTCTTT
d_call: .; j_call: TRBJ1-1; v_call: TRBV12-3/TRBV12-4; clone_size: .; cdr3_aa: CASTLGLIAEAFF; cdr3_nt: TGTGCCAGCACCCTAGGCCTCATTGCTGAAGCTTTCTTT
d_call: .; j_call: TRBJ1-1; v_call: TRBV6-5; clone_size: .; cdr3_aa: CASSLLQNTEAFF; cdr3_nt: TGTGCCAGCAGCCTTCTCCAGAACACTGAAGCTTTCTTT
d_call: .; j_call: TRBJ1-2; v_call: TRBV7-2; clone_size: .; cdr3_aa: CASSLDRVGGYTF; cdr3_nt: TGTGCCAGCAGCTTAGACAGGGTTGGTGGCTACACCTTC
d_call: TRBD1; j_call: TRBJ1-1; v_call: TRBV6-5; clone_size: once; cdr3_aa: CASSYSGGRSNTEAFF; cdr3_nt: TGTGCCAGCAGTTACTCAGGGGGCCGATCGAACACTGAAGCTTTCTTT
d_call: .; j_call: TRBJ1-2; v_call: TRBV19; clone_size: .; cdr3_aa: CASSTRQIFDYGYTF; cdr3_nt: TGTGCCAGTAGTACAAGACAGATATTCGACTATGGCTACACCTTC
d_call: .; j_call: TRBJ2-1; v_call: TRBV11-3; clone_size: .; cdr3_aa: CASSPRMSSYNEQFF; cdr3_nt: TGTGCCAGCAGCCCGAGGATGAGCTCCTACAATGAGCAGTTCTTC
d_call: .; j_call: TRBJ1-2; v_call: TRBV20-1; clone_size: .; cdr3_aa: CSASGTDGYTF; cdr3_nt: TGCAGTGCTAGCGGGACGGATGGCTACACCTTC
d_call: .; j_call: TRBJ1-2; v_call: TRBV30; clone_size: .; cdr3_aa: CAWSVQWQEANYGYTF; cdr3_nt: TGTGCCTGGAGTGTACAATGGCAGGAAGCTAACTATGGCTACACCTTC
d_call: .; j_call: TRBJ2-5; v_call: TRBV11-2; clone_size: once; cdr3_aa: CASSLDSLLREETQYF; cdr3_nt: TGTGCCAGCAGCTTAGACTCACTCCTACGTGAGGAGACCCAGTACTTC
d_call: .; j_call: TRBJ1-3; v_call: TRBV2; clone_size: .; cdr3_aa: CASRPLGVSGNTIYF; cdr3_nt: TGTGCCAGCAGACCCTTGGGGGTATCTGGAAACACCATATATTTT
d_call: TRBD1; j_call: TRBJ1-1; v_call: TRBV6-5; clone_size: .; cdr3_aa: CASSRGQGAYEAFF; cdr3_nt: TGTGCCAGCAGTAGGGGACAGGGGGCCTATGAAGCTTTCTTT
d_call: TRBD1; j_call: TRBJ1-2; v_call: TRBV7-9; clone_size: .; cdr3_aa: CASTRTGTYGYTF; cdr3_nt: TGTGCCAGCACCAGGACAGGGACCTATGGCTACACCTTC
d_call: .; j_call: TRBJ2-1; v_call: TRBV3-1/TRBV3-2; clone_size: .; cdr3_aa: CASSRKDGGRDEQFF; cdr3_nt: TGTGCCAGCAGCCGGAAAGACGGGGGGCGGGATGAGCAGTTCTTC
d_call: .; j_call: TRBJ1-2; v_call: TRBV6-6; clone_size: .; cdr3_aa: CASSMTNYGYTF; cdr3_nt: TGTGCCAGCAGTATGACGAACTATGGCTACACCTTC
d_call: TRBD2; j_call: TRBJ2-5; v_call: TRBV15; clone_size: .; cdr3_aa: CATSPRTSGGKTQYF; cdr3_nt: TGTGCCACCAGCCCGCGGACTAGCGGAGGGAAGACCCAGTACTTC
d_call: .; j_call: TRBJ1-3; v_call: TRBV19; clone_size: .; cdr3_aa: CASRTRDEAWNTIYF; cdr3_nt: TGTGCCAGTCGAACCCGGGACGAGGCCTGGAACACCATATATTTT
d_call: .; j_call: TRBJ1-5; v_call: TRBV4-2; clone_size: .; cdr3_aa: CASSQDQQGLYSNQPQHF; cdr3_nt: TGTGCCAGCAGCCAAGACCAACAGGGACTCTATAGCAATCAGCCCCAGCATTTT
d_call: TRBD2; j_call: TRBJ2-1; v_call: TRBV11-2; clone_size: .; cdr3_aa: CASSLDGAGEENEQFF; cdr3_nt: TGTGCCAGCAGCTTAGATGGCGCGGGGGAAGAGAATGAGCAGTTCTTC